A single sample is the source of the 21 T cell receptor beta chains below, sequenced in a study of blood T cells in healthy people across ages. Primed by a sample-barcoded 5' primer and a J-beta primer mix, a second PCR proceeded for 7 to 11 cycles. TCRdb processed the 5' RACE reads anew with MiXCR; each CDR3 protein has one entry. Among roughly 680,000 distinct CDR3 sequences listed, 52% were seen once. Input material: blood. The source is a woman older than 75 in good health.

Concerning this clonotype: A single base separates this from a much larger clone, so it may be a read error. CDR3 amino acids: CSLVQGLYNEQYF. For the CDR3, the DNA is TGCAGCCTGGTTCAGGGGCTTTACAATGAGCAGTACTTC. This chain uses TRBV20-1 with TRBJ2-5; maybe TRBD1 (6 bases). CDR1 and CDR2 (germline): DFQATT, SNEGSKA (reference sequence). This CDR3 region has 13 residues.

This clonotype has a count of ten or more. The V and J genes are TRBV4-2 and TRBJ2-3; D is perhaps TRBD2 (5 bases). There are 17 residues in the CDR3. Trimming cost V 1 base and J 5 bases, with 19 bases left between them. Germline loops: CDR1 LGHNA, CDR2 YNFKEQ. This CDR3 reads CASSQGSGEPGRDTQYF. The CDR3 DNA follows: TGTGCCAGCAGCCAAGGGTCGGGCGAACCGGGAAGAGATACGCAGTATTTT.

The rearrangement joins TRBV20-1 to TRBJ2-3; D not resolved. The CDR3 contains 13 residues. CDR1 is DFQATT and CDR2 is SNEGSKA in the germline V gene (reference sequence). V lost 3 bases, J lost 2 bases, and 9 bases lay in between. In DNA, the CDR3 is TGCAGTGCTAGCCCAGGATCCACAGATACGCAGTATTTT. As protein: CSASPGSTDTQYF.

This clonotype appeared a few times. CDR3 coding DNA: TGTGCCAGCAGCACCGGGACAGGGGTGATGAGAACTGAAGCTTTCTTT. Translating gives CASSTGTGVMRTEAFF. The chain links TRBV9 to TRBJ1-1; 10 bases fit TRBD1. Trimming cost V 4 bases and J 5 bases; bases outside gene matches: 11. Germline CDR1 is SGDLS and CDR2 is YYNGEE. CDR3 length: 16 amino acids.

With respect to this clonotype: It may be a read error: a sequence one base away is much more abundant. V and J are TRBV12-5 and TRBJ2-5; unclear D gene. In germline, CDR1 is LGHNT, CDR2 FRNRAP. CDR3 length: 11 residues. V was trimmed by 3 bases and J by 11 bases, leaving 10 bases between them. The DNA for the CDR3 is TGTGCTAGTGGTTTTTCGCGTGAGCAGTACTTC. This encodes CASGFSREQYF.

This chain connects TRBV7-2 to TRBJ1-2; no definite D call. CDR1 is SGHTA and CDR2 is FQGNSA in the germline V gene. V was clipped by 4 bases and J by 1 base, with 13 bases between them. The CDR3 length is 15 residues. The CDR3: CASSSDRGINYGYTF. The CDR3 DNA reads as TGTGCCAGCAGCTCCGATCGGGGAATTAACTATGGCTACACCTTC.

This clonotype has more than one count but fewer than ten. The genes are TRBV6-1 and TRBJ2-3, with 8 bases matching TRBD2. V was clipped by 7 bases and J by 6 bases; unmatched bases: 6. CDR1 and CDR2 (germline): MNHNS, SASEGT. This CDR3 region has 13 residues. The CDR3 DNA follows: TGTGCCAGCACTCGGACTAGCCGGGATACGCAGTATTTT. Translated, it gives CASTRTSRDTQYF.

The table lists this clonotype with a few counts. The chain recombines TRBV7-9 with TRBJ2-1; D gene ambiguous. Looked up from germline, CDR1 is SEHNR and CDR2 is FQNEAQ (reference sequence). V was shortened by 7 bases and J by 8 bases, with 15 bases between the two germline ends. The length of the CDR3 is 13 residues. The CDR3 spells CASTRPTRDEQFF. The CDR3 DNA is TGTGCCAGCACCAGACCTACTCGGGATGAGCAGTTCTTC.

The table lists this clonotype with a few counts. A read error is possible here, since a much larger clone lies one base away. The chain carries TRBV7-2 and TRBJ2-3, with no clear D. The germline V and J ends were trimmed by 4 bases and 1 base, with 6 bases remaining between them. This CDR3 has 13 amino acids. Germline V gives CDR1 SGHTA, CDR2 FQGNSA. DNA of the CDR3: TGTGCCAGCAGCTCAACAGGCACAGATACGCAGTATTTT. This codes for CASSSTGTDTQYF.

The rearrangement uses TRBV4-1 and TRBJ2-5; 7 bases line up with TRBD1. J gave up 2 bases and V 6 bases, and 9 bases lay outside the gene matches. Germline V gene data show CDR1 as MGHRA and CDR2 as YSYEKL. CDR3 length equals 15 residues. The CDR3 coding sequence is TGCGCCAGCAGACCCCGGGACAGACTTCAAGAGACCCAGTACTTC. Its translation is CASRPRDRLQETQYF.

This clonotype came up many times. The V and J genes are TRBV10-3 and TRBJ2-1; 12 nucleotides match TRBD2. With V trimmed by 6 bases and J by 8 bases, 8 bases remained unmatched. This CDR3 has 15 residues. Per the germline V gene, CDR1 is ENHRY and CDR2 is SYGVKD. The CDR3: CAIRVGGLAGYEQFF. The CDR3 DNA follows: TGTGCCATCAGGGTTGGAGGACTAGCGGGATATGAGCAGTTCTTC.

Remarks on this clonotype: One base away lies a much larger clone, so this may be a sequencing read error. This chain uses TRBV10-1 with TRBJ2-4; tentative D call: TRBD1 (5 bases). This CDR3 region has 13 residues. V shed 2 bases and J shed 13 bases, with 15 bases lying between them. CDR1 is WNHNN and CDR2 is SYGVQD in the germline V gene (reference sequence). CDR3 sequence: CASSEIQGNEQYF. The CDR3 nucleotides read TGCGCCAGCAGTGAGATCCAGGGCAATGAGCAGTACTTC.

This chain joins TRBV4-1 and TRBJ1-1; possibly TRBD1 for D (5 bases). CDR1 and CDR2 (germline): MGHRA, YSYEKL. V dropped 7 bases and J dropped 2 bases, with 11 bases sitting between them. CDR3 size: 13 residues. In nucleotides, the CDR3 is TGCGCCAGCACAGACAGTACCAACACTGAAGCTTTCTTT. It translates to CASTDSTNTEAFF.

The chain employs TRBV28 and TRBJ1-2; a weak D match, TRBD1 (5 bases). CDR1 is MDHEN and CDR2 is SYDVKM in the germline V gene. V was pared by 4 bases and J by 2 bases, with 17 bases between. CDR3 size: 16 residues. Written as DNA, the CDR3 is TGTGCCAGCAGTTCTTTCGGGGACCCAAAGAACTATGGCTACACCTTC. As protein: CASSSFGDPKNYGYTF.

The chain combines TRBV7-9 with TRBJ2-7; perhaps TRBD2 as D (6 bases). From germline, CDR1 is SEHNR and CDR2 FQNEAQ (reference sequence). V was pared by 5 bases and J by 5 bases, with 16 bases between. The CDR3 runs 14 residues. The CDR3 DNA follows: TGTGCCAGCAGCCCCATCGGGAGAATGGACGAGCAGTACTTC. Amino acid sequence: CASSPIGRMDEQYF.

The chain has TRBV29-1 and TRBJ2-3; D perhaps matches TRBD2 (6 bases). This CDR3 region has 14 residues. The V end was cut by 3 bases, the J end by 2 bases, with 12 bases between. CDR1 is SQVTM and CDR2 is ANQGSEA in the germline V gene. The CDR3 DNA is TGCAGCGTTGAGGTTAGCGGATACACAGATACGCAGTATTTT. Its translation is CSVEVSGYTDTQYF.

V and J are TRBV29-1 and TRBJ2-2; 11 bases fit TRBD2. The J segment lost 0 bases and the V segment lost 3 bases, leaving 6 bases of the junction unmatched. Germline assignment: CDR1 SQVTM and CDR2 ANQGSEA. The CDR3 has 17 amino acids. CDR3 sequence reads: CSVEGLAAYANTGELFF. The CDR3 bases are TGCAGCGTTGAGGGACTAGCGGCCTACGCGAACACCGGGGAGCTGTTTTTT.

The genes are TRBV30 and TRBJ2-5; 9 bases map to TRBD2. Trimming cost V 8 bases and J 5 bases; bases outside gene matches: 12. Germline CDR1 GTSNPN, CDR2 SVGIG (reference sequence). The CDR3 is 14 residues long. The CDR3 loop is CAQSKRGARETQYF. The CDR3 DNA reads as TGTGCCCAGAGTAAGCGGGGGGCCCGGGAGACCCAGTACTTC.

This clonotype was detected many times. The CDR3 coding sequence is TGTGCCAGCAGCTTAATCCGCGGAGGTGAGCAGTTCTTC. Protein product: CASSLIRGGEQFF. The rearrangement joins TRBV7-3 to TRBJ2-1; maybe TRBD2 (5 bases). Germline CDR1 is SGHTA and CDR2 is FQGTGA. V gave up 1 base and J gave up 9 bases, with 10 bases separating them. The CDR3 has 13 amino acids. Supplemented by reference TRBV7-3 and TRBJ2-1, the full variable domain reads GAGVSQTPSNKVTEKGKYVELRCDPISGHTALYWYRQSLGQGPEFLIYFQGTGAADDSGLPNDRFFAVRPEGSVSTLKIQRTERGDSAVYLCASSLIRGGEQFFGPGTRLTVL.

The sample holds many counts of this clonotype. One end of the junction does not line up with germline, which may come from a read error. The chain has TRBV5-1 and TRBJ2-1; TRBD1 matches at 7 bases. The germline gives CDR1 SGHRS, CDR2 YFSETQ. CDR3 length: 15 amino acids. The CDR3 region is CASSFGDSSYNEQFF. The CDR3, as DNA: TGTGCCAGCAGTTTCGGGGACAGCTCCTACAATGAGCAGTTCTTC. Full variable domain (remainder filled in from reference TRBV5-1 and TRBJ2-1): KAGVTQTPRYLIKTRGQQVTLSCSPISGHRSVSWYQQTPGQGLQFLFEYFSETQRNKGNFPGRFSGRQFSNSRSEMNVSTLELGDSALYLCASSFGDSSYNEQFFGPGTRLTVL.

With respect to this clonotype: A much more abundant neighbour one base away suggests this may be a read error. In DNA form, the CDR3 reads TGTGCCAGCAGTTTAGGGGAGATCTATGGCTACACCTTC. Translating gives CASSLGEIYGYTF. The chain carries TRBV28 and TRBJ1-2; no clear D. V was trimmed by 2 bases and J by 4 bases, leaving 8 bases between them. Germline loops: CDR1 MDHEN, CDR2 SYDVKM. This CDR3 comprises 13 residues.